This T cell receptor (beta chain) comes out of a study of shared T cell receptors in the human thymus. The table came from immunoSEQ multiplex PCR; TCRdb's copy has only in-frame clones and leaves some out. The data contain just under 550,000 clones, about 80% of them singletons. Germline lookup yields CDR1 LNHDA and CDR2 SQIVND (reference sequence). Trimming took 3 bases from V and 1 from J, leaving 7 bases between them. CDR3 length: 14 amino acids. This sample was shared with a second study, whose subject was human thymus T cells. That investigation notes: Thymic and blood repertoires showed apparently biased V and J gene usage.

The chain uses TRBV19 and TRBJ1-5; D possibly corresponds to TRBD1 (5 bases). This receptor was obtained from a boy under two years old with a congenital heart defect. The sequenced sample was thymocytes. CDR3: CASSMGQSNQPQHF. The CDR3 DNA reads TGTGCCAGTAGTATGGGGCAAAGCAATCAGCCCCAGCATTTT.